The present T cell receptor beta chain was sequenced within a study of T-cell memory formation after mild COVID-19 (dated by TCRdb to the early 2020s). About the full investigation: TCR sequence clusters from the two donors were found to be largely donor specific. T-cell clones expanding and contracting after mild COVID-19 in a couple of donors were tracked by longitudinal TCRalpha and TCRbeta repertoire sequencing. Two young, previously healthy adult volunteers, one female and one male, were included in the cohort.

Instrument used: Illumina NovaSeq 6000. TCRalpha and TCRbeta cDNA libraries were built by 5'RACE with constant-segment primers, adding sample barcodes and unique molecular identifiers. Trizol reagent was used to extract RNA from every sample. Libraries were amplified in two PCR steps, with a second sample barcode and Illumina TruSeq adapters added in the second step. Sequencing of the libraries was done on an Illumina NovaSeq, producing 2 x 150 bp paired-end reads. As for the original processing: With migec v1.2.7, reads were demultiplexed and then collapsed into UMI-guided consensus sequences. Using mixcr v2.1.11, UMI consensuses were aligned to TRA and TRB V and J templates and then assembled into clonotypes. A clonotype was counted as expanded or contracted only when both edgeR and NoisET called the clonotype significant, with the noise models trained on biological replicates. For edgeR calls, a false discovery rate-adjusted p below 0.01 and a log2 fold-change threshold of 1 were applied. As an exploratory analysis of dynamics, PCA with hierarchical clustering was applied to max-normalized trajectories of the 1000 most abundant clonotypes. The CD4 or CD8 phenotype of responding clones was assigned using the separately sequenced CD4+ and CD8+ repertoires. The public sequencing data were trimmed at Q25 with fastp and processed into clonotypes with MiXCR by TCRdb, which kept only in-frame beta chains. Rows are combined by CDR3 protein, so each entry shows the most common genes and DNA. For this entry, the V and J calls and clone size follow TCRdb and not the study's own pipeline. Present in this sample are approximately 450,000 distinct CDR3 sequences, about 20% of which were seen just once. Roughly an eighth of the sample goes to the ten largest clones.

The study at large found these results: SARS-CoV-2 specificity of the second-wave clones peaking on day 37 was not confirmed. Balanced CD4/CD8 phenotypes were observed for clones contracting from day 15 to 85, whereas a bias towards CD4+ was observed for a second wave of clones expanding from day 15 to 37. Some responding clones were found in pre-infection memory, which suggests that pre-existing cross-reactive memory T cells took part in the SARS-CoV-2 response. Contracting CD4+ clones were found mainly in CM and EM memory subsets, while CD8+ clones were enriched in EMRA. Only two mild cases were covered in the study, and larger cohorts including severe cases with pre-infection samples were considered necessary.

Ficoll-Paque density gradient centrifugation was the method used to isolate PBMCs. A word on this clonotype: The target of this receptor is not known. Per-base qualities were not stored, and no clone one base away is much larger.

CDR3 length: 15 amino acids, cysteine to phenylalanine. Only the CDR3 portion is preserved as DNA: 45 bases, with reading frame beginning at the first base. CDR1 SGHTA and CDR2 FQGNSA were looked up in the germline V gene. Trimming removed 4 bases from V and 4 bases from J; the gene matches leave 2 bases unexplained. This TCR was recovered from an adult woman who had mild COVID-19 (a few samples of this study predate the infection). The sample titles of this study are shuffled in the database, so cell type and time point are left out; the donor was told from shared clones. The chain employs TRBV7-2 and TRBJ2-6; 9 nucleotides in the junction match TRBD1. Specimen: PBMCs or a T cell subset sorted from them (not recorded which). The CDR3 here reads CASSWTGDGANVLTF. The DNA sequence is given as TGTGCCAGCAGCTGGACAGGGGACGGGGCCAACGTCCTGACTTTC.